This entry describes one TCR beta chain. This record comes from a study of cytomegalovirus exposure and HLA in healthy donors. The PCR used 60 Vbeta and 13 Jbeta primers. The data were produced by immunoSEQ multiplex PCR, yet TCRdb's version contains in-frame clones alone and is incomplete. The repertoire consists of about 150,000 clones, with 88% occurring once and the leading ten covering roughly 0.53%. The CDR3 is made up of 13 amino acids. Germline V gives CDR1 SGHRS, CDR2 YFSETQ. Sample: PBMCs. The chain is built from TRBV5-1 and TRBJ2-5; TRBD1 matches 7 bases. The better agreement between TRBJ2-7 and the DNA end casts doubt on the J call. The origin of this receptor is a woman between 40 and 50 years old in good health and CMV-seronegative. The CDR3 is CASSSTGTYEQYF. DNA for the CDR3: TGCGCCAGCAGCTCGACAGGGACCTACGAGCAGTACTTC.